This T cell receptor beta chain was retrieved from a study of blood T cell repertoires in COVID-19. As for the study in general: PBMCs, B-cell-depleted T cells, or T cells were the source of the cDNA or gDNA that made up the material.

The CDR3 contains 13 residues. In germline, CDR1 is SGDLS, CDR2 YYNGEE. Trimming left V 0 bases short and J 2 bases short, with 5 bases between. In the authors' workflow: Reference gene primer amplification in the assay estimated nucleated cell counts. Sequenced by immunoSEQ multiplex PCR; TCRdb stores in-frame clones only, minus some. The V and J calls and clone size were taken over from that table, and D and trimming were inferred from the DNA. The data hold roughly 190,000 clones, with 80% observed a single time. What was sequenced was peripheral blood. The receptor was isolated from a man in his sixties with acute or convalescent COVID-19. The chain joins TRBV9 to TRBJ2-5; D not resolved. Here the CDR3 reads CASSVEAQETQYF. CDR3 DNA sequence: TGTGCCAGCAGCGTAGAAGCTCAAGAGACCCAGTACTTC.